Below are 8 T cell receptor beta chains sequenced from a single sample in a study of blood T cell repertoires in COVID-19. Clones were sequenced by immunoSEQ multiplex PCR, and TCRdb holds only the in-frame ones, with some missing. The data hold roughly 29,000 clones, with about 89% observed a single time. Material: peripheral blood. These receptors originate from a human donor in a cohort sampled during active COVID-19.

The chain links TRBV6-2 or TRBV6-3 to TRBJ1-6; 8 bases line up with TRBD1. The germline gives CDR1 MNHEY, CDR2 SVGEGT. The CDR3 sequence is 16 residues long. J was trimmed by 7 bases and V by 3 bases; bases with no gene match: 8. CDR3 nucleotide sequence: TGTGCCAGCAGTTATCGGCCAGGGGGCCGGAATTCACCCCTCCACTTT. Amino acid sequence: CASSYRPGGRNSPLHF.

This chain uses TRBV5-5 with TRBJ1-4; D is unresolved. Germline-derived CDR1 and CDR2 are SGHKS and YYEKEE (reference sequence). V lost 1 base and J lost 10, with 14 bases in between. The length of the CDR3 is 14 residues. CDR3 amino acids: CASSLQAPRGKLFF. Here the CDR3 DNA reads TGTGCCAGCAGCTTGCAGGCACCCCGGGGAAAACTGTTTTTT.

V and J are TRBV2 and TRBJ1-2; D not resolved. The CDR3 sequence is 14 residues long. Germline V gene data show CDR1 as SNHLY and CDR2 as FYNNEI. The V end was cut by 1 base, the J end by 4 bases, with 10 bases between. CDR3 coding DNA: TGTGCCAGCAGTGAAGAGAGCAGGATCTATGGCTACACCTTC. Its translation: CASSEESRIYGYTF.

Regarding this clone: At the DNA level, this CDR3 is encoded by other sequences in the same sample as well. Here the CDR3 DNA reads TGCGCCAGCAGCTTCGGCCGAGGGGCAGGGGGGCCCGGGGAGCTGTTTTTT. Translated, it gives CASSFGRGAGGPGELFF. The chain uses TRBV5-1 and TRBJ2-2, with D possibly matching TRBD1 (7 bases). The CDR3 is made up of 17 amino acids. V was trimmed by 2 bases and J by 6 bases, leaving 20 bases between them. The germline V gene encodes CDR1 SGHRS and CDR2 YFSETQ. Using reference TRBV5-1 and TRBJ2-2 for the parts outside the CDR3, the full variable domain is KAGVTQTPRYLIKTRGQQVTLSCSPISGHRSVSWYQQTPGQGLQFLFEYFSETQRNKGNFPGRFSGRQFSNSRSEMNVSTLELGDSALYLCASSFGRGAGGPGELFFGEGSRLTVL.

The CDR3 region has the DNA TGCGCCAGCAACGGGGGGGAAAGCACAGATACGCAGTATTTT. This translates into CASNGGESTDTQYF. The V call is TRBV5-1, the J call TRBJ2-3; 8 positions match TRBD2. V shed 6 bases, J shed 0 bases, and the junction held 3 bases outside the gene matches. The CDR3 covers 14 residues. CDR1 and CDR2 (germline): SGHRS, YFSETQ.

This chain links TRBV7-3 with TRBJ2-1, with 10 bases aligning to TRBD1. The germline CDR1 and CDR2 sequences are SGHTA and FQGTGA. The CDR3 totals 14 residues. The trim removed 5 bases at V and 5 bases at J, leaving 3 bases unmatched. CDR3 loop: CASSQGQGNNEQFF. The CDR3 DNA reads TGTGCCAGCAGCCAGGGACAGGGGAACAATGAGCAGTTCTTC.

The CDR3, as DNA: TGTGCCAGCAGCCAAGATGGTAACCGACTCTATGGCTACACCTTC. It specifies CASSQDGNRLYGYTF. The genes are TRBV14 and TRBJ1-2; D unclear. The V end was cut by 0 bases, the J end by 4 bases, with 12 bases between. From germline, CDR1 is SGHDN and CDR2 FVKESK. This CDR3 is 15 amino acids long.

This chain joins TRBV4-1 and TRBJ2-7; tentative D call: TRBD2 (5 bases). Germline CDR1 MGHRA, CDR2 YSYEKL. V dropped 0 bases and J dropped 6 bases, with 12 bases sitting between them. The CDR3 consists of 14 residues. DNA for the CDR3: TGCGCCAGCAGCCAAGAAGTCCGGGGTGGCGAGCAGTACTTC. Protein: CASSQEVRGGEQYF.